This T cell receptor beta chain came from a study of T cell responses to AZD1222 COVID-19 vaccine. General study findings and limits: At study baseline, merely several AZD1222 recipients were seropositive. Possibly, clonal diversity was underestimated; donors were largely white British and included more females. The repertoires were collected only after the peak T cell response.

Per the germline V gene, CDR1 is GTSNPN and CDR2 is SVGIG (reference sequence). V was shortened by 3 bases and J by 1 base, with 3 bases between the two germline ends. The CDR3 loop spans 11 amino acids. In this sample, this clone turned up once. Its target is not known. Only in-frame clones appear in the TCRdb table, and some are missing; sequencing was by immunoSEQ multiplex PCR. The table lists roughly 110,000 clones, 92% of them singletons. This sequence was found in an adult who received the AZD1222 COVID-19 vaccine. Sequenced here: peripheral blood, sampled 28 days after the second AZD1222 dose. The V call is TRBV30, the J call TRBJ1-2; no clear D. The CDR3 nucleotides are TGTGCCTGGAGGGGTAACTATGGCTACACCTTC. Protein product: CAWRGNYGYTF.